Shown below are 32 T cell receptor beta chains from a single sample sequenced in a study of naive and memory T cell subsets. Whole-study findings and limits: Possibly reflecting memory cells re-expressing CD45RA, a few larger clonotypes occurred in naive repertoires, especially CD8.

Their specific antigens are unknown. Two oligonucleotides, mixed equimolar, formed the beta constant-region primer covering TRBC1 and TRBC2. Four rounds of PCR amplified the ligated cDNA using nested alpha and beta constant-region primers plus SP2. MiXCR, applied by TCRdb to the UMI-ligation and nested PCR reads, yields one record per CDR3 protein. The sample includes approximately 150,000 distinct CDR3 sequences, 20% to 25% of them seen just once. Material for sequencing was naive CD4+ T cells from blood. The receptors were sampled from a human donor in good health.

The rearrangement links TRBV24-1 to TRBJ2-1; 9 bases align to TRBD2. This CDR3 contains 14 residues. Unmatched junction bases numbered 7, after V lost 6 bases and J lost 8 bases. CDR1 KGHDR and CDR2 SFDVKD come from the germline V gene. The CDR3 reads CATSSSGRRYEQFF. The CDR3 bases are TGTGCCACCAGTTCAAGCGGGAGGAGGTATGAGCAGTTCTTC.

The rearrangement links TRBV7-9 to TRBJ2-5; TRBD1 agrees at 7 bases. The V segment lost 2 bases and the J segment 2 bases; nucleotides outside the gene matches: 5. The CDR3 is 15 amino acids. The germline gives CDR1 SEHNR, CDR2 FQNEAQ (reference sequence). CDR3 residues: CASSLIPGQQETQYF. DNA for the CDR3: TGTGCCAGCAGCTTAATCCCGGGACAGCAAGAGACCCAGTACTTC. Complete variable domain (other parts from reference TRBV7-9 and TRBJ2-5): DTGVSQNPRHKITKRGQNVTFRCDPISEHNRLYWYRQTLGQGPEFLTYFQNEAQLEKSRLLSDRFSAERPKGSFSTLEIQRTEQGDSAMYLCASSLIPGQQETQYFGPGTRLLVL.

This clonotype showed up just a few times. The chain couples TRBV2 to TRBJ1-4; possibly TRBD1 for D (6 bases). The CDR3 is made up of 17 amino acids. The germline CDR1 and CDR2 sequences are SNHLY and FYNNEI. Trimming pared 7 bases from V and 3 bases from J, leaving 21 bases between. CDR3 DNA: TGTGCCAGCATCCGCCGAGGGGGGAGTGCGGCTAATGAAAAACTGTTTTTT. This codes for CASIRRGGSAANEKLFF.

This clonotype was recorded a few times. The CDR3 reads CASSLGLPPAQYF. The DNA of the CDR3 is TGTGCCAGCAGCTTAGGGCTCCCCCCCGCGCAGTATTTT. The genes are TRBV7-8 and TRBJ2-3; no clear D gene. This CDR3 is 13 amino acids long. Germline V gene sequence: CDR1 SGHVS, CDR2 FQNEAQ. Trimming removed 1 base at V and 10 bases at J, with 12 bases between.

About this clonotype: A much bigger clone sits one base away, suggesting this may be a read error. The chain has TRBV28 and TRBJ2-7; tentatively, D is TRBD1 (5 bases). Germline V gives CDR1 MDHEN, CDR2 SYDVKM. Trimming cost V 5 bases and J 6 bases, with 17 bases left between them. The CDR3 contains 14 residues. The CDR3 sequence: CASSIGRVGAEQYF. CDR3 DNA: TGTGCCAGCAGTATAGGCAGGGTAGGAGCCGAGCAGTACTTC.

This clonotype came up a few times. The chain links TRBV29-1 to TRBJ2-7, with D possibly matching TRBD1 (6 bases). CDR1 is SQVTM and CDR2 is ANQGSEA in the germline V gene. There are 12 residues in the CDR3. Trimming took off 6 bases at V and 8 bases at J, with 17 bases between the two ends. The CDR3 DNA reads as TGCAGCGTCGGACAGTCTTCTACGAAGCAGTACTTC. Its translation is CSVGQSSTKQYF.

This clonotype appeared a few times. CDR3 coding DNA: TGCGCCAGCAGCCAATGGGGCCAGCCCCAGGATACGCAGTATTTT. This gives the protein CASSQWGQPQDTQYF. The chain carries TRBV4-1 and TRBJ2-3, with D perhaps TRBD1 (5 bases). Trimming removed 2 bases from V and 6 bases from J, with 15 bases in between. This CDR3 region has 15 residues. CDR1 is MGHRA, CDR2 YSYEKL, per germline.

This clonotype came up a few times. The chain recombines TRBV28 with TRBJ2-2; D is ambiguous. The CDR3 totals 13 residues. The V gene's germline CDR1 is MDHEN and CDR2 SYDVKM. The V end was cut by 3 bases, the J end by 5 bases, with 7 bases between. This CDR3 is CASSFVGTGELFF. The CDR3 DNA follows: TGTGCCAGCAGTTTCGTAGGGACCGGGGAGCTGTTTTTT.

In its sample, this clonotype was seen a few times. The rearrangement links TRBV6-5 to TRBJ1-1; 7 bases match TRBD1. The CDR3 contains 11 residues. CDR1 and CDR2 from the germline V gene are MNHEY and SVGAGI. The V and J ends lost 6 bases and 11 bases, in that order; junction bases with no gene match: 6. Here the CDR3 reads CASRKLDRAFF. Here the CDR3 DNA reads TGTGCCAGCAGGAAATTGGACAGGGCTTTCTTT.

This clonotype was seen repeatedly, ten times or more. The V call is TRBV19, the J call TRBJ2-1; 14 nucleotides match TRBD2. Trimming removed 5 bases from V and 4 bases from J; junction bases left unmatched: 4. This CDR3 region has 16 residues. Germline CDR1 is LNHDA and CDR2 is SQIVND (reference sequence). The CDR3 loop reads CASSGRLAGGYNEQFF. The CDR3 DNA follows: TGTGCCAGTAGTGGGCGACTAGCGGGAGGGTACAATGAGCAGTTCTTC.

This clonotype was observed a few times. Written as DNA, the CDR3 is TGCAGCGTTGAAGGTCCGGGGGGCAATGAGCAGTTCTTC. Translated, it gives CSVEGPGGNEQFF. The V call is TRBV29-1, the J call TRBJ2-1; 7 bases are shared with TRBD2. The CDR3 has 13 amino acids. Trimming removed 1 base from V and 6 bases from J; junction bases left unmatched: 3. Germline V gene data show CDR1 as SQVTM and CDR2 as ANQGSEA.

The rearrangement uses TRBV14 and TRBJ2-7, with no clear D. V was trimmed by 4 bases and J by 0 bases, leaving 10 bases between them. The germline CDR1 and CDR2 sequences are SGHDN and FVKESK. This CDR3 contains 14 residues. The CDR3 coding sequence is TGTGCCAGCAGCCGTGGGCCTAGCTCCTACGAGCAGTACTTC. Translating it yields CASSRGPSSYEQYF.

V gene TRBV5-1 combines with J gene TRBJ2-5, with TRBD1 matching over 7 bases. Trimming cost V 1 base and J 2 bases; bases outside gene matches: 5. Germline V gene sequence: CDR1 SGHRS, CDR2 YFSETQ. The CDR3 is made up of 15 amino acids. The CDR3 DNA is TGCGCCAGCAGCTTGACGACAGGGATGCAAGAGACCCAGTACTTC. Protein: CASSLTTGMQETQYF.

This clonotype was seen only a few times. V usage is TRBV19 and J usage is TRBJ1-5; D gene unclear. The CDR3 loop spans 13 amino acids. Germline values: CDR1 LNHDA, CDR2 SQIVND (reference sequence). The ends were cut back, 6 bases at V and 4 bases at J, with 10 bases in the middle. The CDR3 reads CASRGIGNQPQHF. In DNA, the CDR3 is TGTGCCAGTAGGGGGATCGGGAATCAGCCCCAGCATTTT.

The V call is TRBV3-1, the J call TRBJ1-2, with D maybe TRBD1 (6 bases). V dropped 4 bases and J dropped 8 bases, with 20 bases sitting between them. This CDR3 is built from 15 residues. The germline gives CDR1 LGHDT, CDR2 YNNKEL (reference sequence). This CDR3 reads CASSLRSGGGGGYTF. The CDR3 nucleotides are TGTGCCAGCAGCCTTAGGTCGGGGGGGGGCGGCGGCTACACCTTC.

This clonotype was picked up many times. CDR3 sequence (DNA): TGTGCCAGCAGTTACGAGACTAGCGGGAGTTACAATGAGCAGTTCTTC. This codes for CASSYETSGSYNEQFF. V gene TRBV6-5 combines with J gene TRBJ2-1; 12 bases are a match to TRBD2. The CDR3 covers 16 residues. Germline loops: CDR1 MNHEY, CDR2 SVGAGI. V lost 2 bases, J lost 4 bases, and 3 bases stayed unmatched.

This sequence joins TRBV7-9 and TRBJ2-1, with 9 bases fitting TRBD2. V lost 3 bases and J lost 8; bases outside the gene matches: 8. CDR1 is SEHNR and CDR2 is FQNEAQ in the germline V gene (reference sequence). CDR3 length: 15 residues. This chain's CDR3 is CASSLDSGSEHEQFF. The DNA for the CDR3 is TGTGCCAGCAGCTTGGATAGCGGGAGCGAGCATGAGCAGTTCTTC. Looking up the rest from reference TRBV7-9 and TRBJ2-1 gives the full variable domain: DTGVSQNPRHKITKRGQNVTFRCDPISEHNRLYWYRQTLGQGPEFLTYFQNEAQLEKSRLLSDRFSAERPKGSFSTLEIQRTEQGDSAMYLCASSLDSGSEHEQFFGPGTRLTVL.

This clonotype was seen a handful of times. The chain employs TRBV6-5 and TRBJ2-7; D unresolved. The CDR3 is made up of 15 amino acids. V gave up 4 bases and J gave up 0 bases, with 13 bases separating them. Germline lookup yields CDR1 MNHEY and CDR2 SVGAGI. CDR3 amino acids: CASSSLPWGSYEQYF. The CDR3 DNA is TGTGCCAGCAGTTCCCTCCCTTGGGGCTCCTACGAGCAGTACTTC.

This clonotype has more than one count but fewer than ten. The chain joins TRBV3-1 to TRBJ2-3, with 10 nucleotides matching TRBD2. J was trimmed by 6 bases and V by 10 bases; bases with no gene match: 10. The CDR3 totals 14 residues. Germline CDR1 LGHDT, CDR2 YNNKEL (reference sequence). The CDR3 DNA reads as TGTGCCACCCGGCTAGCGGGAGCTGCGGATACGCAGTATTTT. The encoded protein is CATRLAGAADTQYF.

V gene TRBV30 combines with J gene TRBJ2-7; D unclear. CDR3 length: 15 residues. Germline V CDR1 and CDR2: GTSNPN, SVGIG (reference sequence). The V end was cut by 2 bases, the J end by 2 bases, with 16 bases between. The CDR3 sequence is CAWSSMGILPYEQYF. The CDR3 coding sequence is TGTGCCTGGAGTTCCATGGGGATCCTGCCCTACGAGCAGTACTTC.

The table lists this clonotype with many counts. This chain joins TRBV5-1 and TRBJ2-5; D is unresolved. The CDR3 contains 12 residues. V was clipped by 3 bases and J by 3 bases, with 6 bases between them. The germline gives CDR1 SGHRS, CDR2 YFSETQ. CDR3: CASSYPEETQYF. In nucleotides, the CDR3 is TGCGCCAGCAGCTACCCGGAAGAGACCCAGTACTTC.

The V call is TRBV20-1, the J call TRBJ2-1; TRBD2 might be the D (5 bases). From germline, CDR1 is DFQATT and CDR2 SNEGSKA (reference sequence). There are 15 residues in the CDR3. Trimming pared 4 bases from V and 4 bases from J, leaving 17 bases between. The CDR3 bases are TGCAGTGCTATTGGACTCATCGGGTTATACAATGAGCAGTTCTTC. It encodes CSAIGLIGLYNEQFF.

This clonotype has at least ten counts. The chain couples TRBV2 to TRBJ2-4, with a possible D match to TRBD2 (5 bases). CDR1 is SNHLY, CDR2 FYNNEI, per germline. There are 14 residues in the CDR3. Trimming cost V 8 bases and J 0 bases, with 11 bases left between them. CDR3 sequence: CASYSGLAKNIQYF. The CDR3 DNA is TGTGCCAGCTACAGCGGTCTAGCCAAAAACATTCAGTACTTC.

In its sample, this clonotype was seen many times. The chain carries TRBV20-1 and TRBJ2-1; 9 positions agree with TRBD2. V shed 6 bases, J shed 9 bases, and the junction held 6 bases outside the gene matches. CDR1 DFQATT and CDR2 SNEGSKA come from the germline V gene (reference sequence). CDR3 size: 12 residues. The DNA for the CDR3 is TGCAGTGCAATAGCGGGACTAGCTGAGCAGTTCTTC. Translation: CSAIAGLAEQFF.

The chain carries TRBV19 and TRBJ2-2, with D maybe TRBD1 (5 bases). The CDR3 extends over 14 amino acids. The germline CDR1 and CDR2 sequences are LNHDA and SQIVND (reference sequence). Trimming removed 5 bases from V and 6 bases from J, with 13 bases in between. The chain's CDR3 is CASSGQGNPGELFF. In nucleotides, the CDR3 is TGTGCCAGTAGTGGGCAGGGTAACCCCGGGGAGCTGTTTTTT.

This clonotype appeared a few times. The rearrangement joins TRBV6-1 to TRBJ2-1, with D maybe TRBD1 (5 bases). V was cut by 6 bases and J by 5 bases, with 17 bases left in between. Germline lookup yields CDR1 MNHNS and CDR2 SASEGT. This CDR3 has 15 residues. CDR3 sequence reads: CASRKAETANNEQFF. CDR3 DNA: TGTGCCAGCAGGAAGGCAGAGACAGCCAACAATGAGCAGTTCTTC.

In its sample, this clonotype was seen a few times. This rearrangement joins TRBV5-1 to TRBJ2-5, with TRBD1 matching over 10 bases. Trimming cost V 4 bases and J 4 bases; bases outside gene matches: 10. CDR1 is SGHRS, CDR2 YFSETQ, per germline. This CDR3 has 16 amino acids. This CDR3 is CASSLTLTGGGETQYF. The DNA of the CDR3 is TGCGCCAGCAGCCTAACCTTGACAGGGGGCGGAGAGACCCAGTACTTC. Full variable domain (rest looked up from reference TRBV5-1 and TRBJ2-5): KAGVTQTPRYLIKTRGQQVTLSCSPISGHRSVSWYQQTPGQGLQFLFEYFSETQRNKGNFPGRFSGRQFSNSRSEMNVSTLELGDSALYLCASSLTLTGGGETQYFGPGTRLLVL.

The chain recombines TRBV24-1 with TRBJ2-1, with 10 bases aligning to TRBD1. This CDR3 is 16 amino acids long. Trimming removed 5 bases from V and 2 bases from J; junction bases left unmatched: 5. Looked up from germline, CDR1 is KGHDR and CDR2 is SFDVKD. In DNA form, the CDR3 reads TGTGCCACCAGTGCCACCGGGACAGGGGCCTACAATGAGCAGTTCTTC. Protein product: CATSATGTGAYNEQFF.

This clonotype was recorded a few times. This chain connects TRBV20-1 to TRBJ1-5, with D hard to call. V was shortened by 6 bases and J by 3 bases, with 18 bases between the two germline ends. Germline-derived CDR1 and CDR2 are DFQATT and SNEGSKA (reference sequence). This CDR3 comprises 15 residues. The CDR3 reads CSAQRGPRFNQPQHF. CDR3 DNA sequence: TGCAGTGCACAGAGAGGGCCCAGGTTCAATCAGCCCCAGCATTTT.

The V and J genes are TRBV28 and TRBJ2-7, with 13 bases fitting TRBD2. J gave up 5 bases and V 6 bases, and 7 bases lay outside the gene matches. The CDR3 covers 15 residues. The germline gives CDR1 MDHEN, CDR2 SYDVKM. The CDR3 sequence is CASRETSGRRNEQYF. DNA of the CDR3: TGTGCCAGCAGGGAGACTAGCGGGAGGAGGAACGAGCAGTACTTC.

This clonotype was seen repeatedly, ten times or more. The rearrangement uses TRBV12-3 or TRBV12-4 and TRBJ2-7; unclear D gene. The CDR3 consists of 13 residues. Trimming removed 4 bases at V and 4 bases at J, with 11 bases between. The CDR3 spells CASSSPRVYEQYF. CDR3 coding DNA: TGTGCCAGCAGTTCACCCCGGGTTTACGAGCAGTACTTC.

The V call is TRBV27, the J call TRBJ2-7; D gene unclear. Germline V gene sequence: CDR1 MNHEY, CDR2 SMNVEV (reference sequence). This CDR3 spans 13 amino acids. V was cut by 4 bases and J by 2 bases, with 9 bases left in between. CDR3 loop: CASSSYTAYEQYF. In DNA, the CDR3 is TGTGCCAGCAGTTCATACACGGCCTACGAGCAGTACTTC.